These T cell receptor beta chains were read from a single sample in a study of blood T cell repertoires in COVID-19. Method: immunoSEQ multiplex PCR; TCRdb's copy keeps in-frame clones and lacks some. The table lists more than 110,000 clones, approximately 90% of them singletons, with about 4.1% in the top ten. Sequenced: peripheral blood. Receptors were obtained from a woman aged 40 to 55 with acute or convalescent COVID-19. CDR3s include the opening cysteine and the closing phenylalanine or tryptophan. D genes are given only for firm matches. Some rows have no size entry. The others give once, few or many, or a class for an expanded clone.

>-|TRBJ1-3|TRBV19|-
TGTGCCAGCACCGCCCTAGGGGATTCTGGAAACACCATATATTTT
CASTALGDSGNTIYF
>once|TRBJ1-5|TRBV11-2|-
TGTGCCAGCAGCCGTGCAACAGGGATGAGACAGCCCCAGCATTTT
CASSRATGMRQPQHF
>-|TRBJ1-2|TRBV4-1|-
TGCGCCAGCAGCCCCTTCACAGGTTATTCTAACTATGGCTACACCTTC
CASSPFTGYSNYGYTF
>-|TRBJ1-2|TRBV27|TRBD1
TGTGCCAGCAGTTTTAACAGGGGCTATGGCTACACCTTC
CASSFNRGYGYTF
>-|TRBJ1-2|TRBV6-5|TRBD1
TGTGCCAGCAGTTACTCCGGGACAGGAATTAGCTATGGCTACACCTTC
CASSYSGTGISYGYTF
>-|TRBJ2-3|TRBV4-1|-
TGCGCCAGCAGCCAAGGTTTTCGCCAGGGAGGTTATCCAGATACGCAGTATTTT
CASSQGFRQGGYPDTQYF
>-|TRBJ1-4|TRBV10-3|-
TGTGCCACCGCCTCGGGTCTTAATGAAAAACTGTTTTTT
CATASGLNEKLFF
>-|TRBJ1-3|TRBV11-2|-
TGTGCCAGCAGCTTAGATGGCGGGCCCCACTCTGGAAACACCATATATTTT
CASSLDGGPHSGNTIYF
>-|TRBJ2-1|TRBV7-9|-
TGTGCCAGCAGCCCCGCACAGGGCGCCTACAATGAGCAGTTCTTC
CASSPAQGAYNEQFF
>-|TRBJ1-1|TRBV14|-
TGTGCCAGCAGCCAAGTAGGGGTGGTGAACACTGAAGCTTTCTTT
CASSQVGVVNTEAFF
>-|TRBJ2-7|TRBV13|TRBD2
TGTGCCAGCAGCCCAGGACTAGCGGGGCACTACGAGCAGTACTTC
CASSPGLAGHYEQYF
>-|TRBJ2-7|TRBV5-1|TRBD2
TGCGCCAGCAGCTTAAGAAAGACGCGGGGGGTAGGTTGCGAGCAGTACTTC
CASSLRKTRGVGCEQYF
>-|TRBJ1-5|TRBV18|-
TGTGCCAGCTCGGCGACACTTAGCAATCAGCCCCAGCATTTT
CASSATLSNQPQHF
>-|TRBJ1-5|TRBV4-1|-
TGCGCCAGCAGCCGAGTCAGCGCGGGAAATCAGCCCCAGCATTTT
CASSRVSAGNQPQHF
>-|TRBJ1-2|TRBV4-3|TRBD1
TGCGCCAGCAGCCAAGATGCCAGATGGGGGACAGGGCTCTACTATGGCTACACCTTC
CASSQDARWGTGLYYGYTF